Sequencing of this T cell receptor (beta chain) was carried out in a study of blood T cell repertoires in COVID-19. Cohort placement rested on clinical history that participants reported themselves. Libraries were prepared by immunoSEQ multiplex PCR; TCRdb keeps only in-frame clonotypes and omits some of them. The table has more than 200,000 clones, 80% to 90% seen once. With V trimmed by 6 bases and J by 1 base, 9 bases remained unmatched. The CDR3 has 16 residues. Germline values: CDR1 MRHNA, CDR2 SNTAGT. The sample holds one count of this clone. This TCR derives from a woman aged 25 to 39 who had been exposed to COVID-19. The V gene is TRBV6-4, the J gene TRBJ2-3; 8 nucleotides match TRBD2. The sample was PBMCs or T cells enriched from blood (not recorded which). The CDR3 reads CASSLNSGKGTDTQYF. In nucleotides, the CDR3 is TGTGCCAGCAGCCTTAATAGCGGGAAGGGCACAGATACGCAGTATTTT.